The following is a TCR beta chain sequence with its context. Its antigen is not identified. At one boundary the junction diverges from the germline segment, which might be a read error. This record comes from a study of cytomegalovirus exposure and HLA in healthy donors. Germline CDR1 SEHNR, CDR2 FQNEAQ (reference sequence). This CDR3 is built from 15 residues. These donors counted as nominally healthy when sampled, but unrecorded immune exposures were likely. 13 Jbeta primers and 60 Vbeta primers were used for the PCR. Measured with immunoSEQ multiplex PCR; TCRdb has only the in-frame clones, and not every one. The data hold 150,000 to 200,000 clones, with over 70% observed a single time. General study findings and limits: Segments of the TCR beta V type were, in most cases, productive about 90% or about 30% of the time in an earlier analysis. Based on reports, TCR beta sequences accurately predicted HLA-A and HLA-B alleles for most subjects.

The J gene is TRBJ1-5, the V gene TRBV7-9; no clear D gene. The source material was PBMCs. This TCR was sampled from a female donor in good health and CMV-seronegative. The CDR3 nucleotides read TGTTCCAGCAGCTTAGTAGGTCCGAGGAATCAGCCCCAGCATTTT. Translation gives CSSSLVGPRNQPQHF.